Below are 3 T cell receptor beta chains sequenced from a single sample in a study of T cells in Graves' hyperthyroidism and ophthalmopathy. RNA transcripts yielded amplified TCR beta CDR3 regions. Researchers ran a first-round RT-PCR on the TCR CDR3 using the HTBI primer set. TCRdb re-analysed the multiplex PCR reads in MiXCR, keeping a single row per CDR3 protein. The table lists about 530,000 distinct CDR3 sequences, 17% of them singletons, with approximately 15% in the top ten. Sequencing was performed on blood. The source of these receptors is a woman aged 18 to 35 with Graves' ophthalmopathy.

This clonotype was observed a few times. The CDR3 DNA follows: TGTGCCATCAGGAAGGACCAAACAGGGGGCGACGGCTACACCTTC. Protein: CAIRKDQTGGDGYTF. The chain uses TRBV10-3 and TRBJ1-2; 9 bases agree with TRBD1. This CDR3 has 15 amino acids. Germline CDR1 is ENHRY and CDR2 is SYGVKD. Trimming cost V 6 bases and J 8 bases; bases outside gene matches: 13.

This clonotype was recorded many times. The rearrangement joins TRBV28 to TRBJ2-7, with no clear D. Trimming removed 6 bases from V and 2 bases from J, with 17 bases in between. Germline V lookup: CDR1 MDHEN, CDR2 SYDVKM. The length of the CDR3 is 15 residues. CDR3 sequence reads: CASRRSQNTPYEQYF. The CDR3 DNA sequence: TGTGCCAGCAGGCGATCGCAAAACACCCCCTACGAGCAGTACTTC.

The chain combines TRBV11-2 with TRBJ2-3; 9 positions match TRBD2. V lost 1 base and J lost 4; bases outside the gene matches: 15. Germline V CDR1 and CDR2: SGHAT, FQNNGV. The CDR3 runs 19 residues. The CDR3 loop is CASSLVYRPAGGVADTQYF. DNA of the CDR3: TGTGCCAGCAGCTTAGTTTATCGACCAGCGGGAGGAGTAGCAGATACGCAGTATTTT.